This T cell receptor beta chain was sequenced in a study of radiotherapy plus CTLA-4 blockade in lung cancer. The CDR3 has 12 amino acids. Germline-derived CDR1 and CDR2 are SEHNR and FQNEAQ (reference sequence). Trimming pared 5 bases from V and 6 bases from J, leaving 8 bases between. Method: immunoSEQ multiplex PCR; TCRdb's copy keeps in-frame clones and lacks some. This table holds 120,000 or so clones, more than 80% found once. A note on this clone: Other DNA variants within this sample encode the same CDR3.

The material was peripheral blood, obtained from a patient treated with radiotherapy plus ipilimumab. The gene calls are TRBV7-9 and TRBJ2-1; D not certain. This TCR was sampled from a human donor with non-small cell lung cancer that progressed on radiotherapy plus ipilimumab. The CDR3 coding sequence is TGTGCCAGCAGCATCCAAACCAATGAGCAGTTCTTC. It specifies CASSIQTNEQFF. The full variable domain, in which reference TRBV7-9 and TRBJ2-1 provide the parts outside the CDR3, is DTGVSQNPRHKITKRGQNVTFRCDPISEHNRLYWYRQTLGQGPEFLTYFQNEAQLEKSRLLSDRFSAERPKGSFSTLEIQRTEQGDSAMYLCASSIQTNEQFFGPGTRLTVL.